This T cell receptor (beta chain) was captured by sequencing in a study of T cells in Graves' hyperthyroidism and ophthalmopathy. Study-level results: A median 6.5 months before onset, the model predicted ophthalmopathy.

Germline CDR1 is LNHNV and CDR2 is YYDKDF (reference sequence). The CDR3 covers 19 residues. Between the trimmed V and J ends, which lost 1 base and 4 bases, there was a span of 24 bases. About this clonotype itself: The antigen is not known.

It was considered stable Graves' hyperthyroidism when ophthalmopathy did not progress within 18 months. Exclusion of patients followed from uncontrolled infection, other autoimmune disease, pregnancy or lactation. RNA transcripts gave rise to amplified TCR beta CDR3 regions. The HTBI primer set was used in a first-round RT-PCR of the TCR CDR3. TCRdb reanalysed the multiplex PCR reads using MiXCR and keeps one entry per CDR3 protein. This sample has 600,000 or so distinct CDR3 sequences, with roughly 15% found just once. The material sequenced was blood. This chain connects TRBV15 to TRBJ2-3; perhaps TRBD2 as D (5 bases). This receptor was taken from a woman aged 30 to 39 with Graves' hyperthyroidism. The CDR3 DNA is TGTGCCACCAGCAGAGTTCCACCGGAGGAGTTGGGTAGAGCAGATACGCAGTATTTT. It is translated as CATSRVPPEELGRADTQYF.